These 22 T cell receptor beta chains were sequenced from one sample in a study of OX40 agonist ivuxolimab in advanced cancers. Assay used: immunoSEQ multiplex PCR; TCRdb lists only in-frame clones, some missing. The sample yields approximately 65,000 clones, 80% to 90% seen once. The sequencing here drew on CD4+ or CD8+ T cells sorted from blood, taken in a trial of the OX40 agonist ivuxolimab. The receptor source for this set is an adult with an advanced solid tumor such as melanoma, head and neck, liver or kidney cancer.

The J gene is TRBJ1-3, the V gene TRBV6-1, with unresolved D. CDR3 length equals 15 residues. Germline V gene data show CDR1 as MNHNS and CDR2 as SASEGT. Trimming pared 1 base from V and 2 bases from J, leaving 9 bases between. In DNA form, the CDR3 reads TGTGCCAGCAGTGAAGTAGGAAGTCCTGGAAACACCATATATTTT. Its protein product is CASSEVGSPGNTIYF.

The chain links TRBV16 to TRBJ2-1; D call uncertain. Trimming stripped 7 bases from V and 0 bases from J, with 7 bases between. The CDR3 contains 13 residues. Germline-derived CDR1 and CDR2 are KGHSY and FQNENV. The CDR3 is CASTILSYNEQFF. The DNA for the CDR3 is TGTGCCAGCACCATTCTCTCCTACAATGAGCAGTTCTTC.

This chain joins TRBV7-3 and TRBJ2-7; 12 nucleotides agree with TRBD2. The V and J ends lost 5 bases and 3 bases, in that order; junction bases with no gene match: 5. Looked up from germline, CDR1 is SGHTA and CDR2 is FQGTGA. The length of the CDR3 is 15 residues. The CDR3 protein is CASSASGRADYEQYF. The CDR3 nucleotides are TGTGCCAGCAGCGCTAGCGGGAGGGCCGACTACGAGCAGTACTTC.

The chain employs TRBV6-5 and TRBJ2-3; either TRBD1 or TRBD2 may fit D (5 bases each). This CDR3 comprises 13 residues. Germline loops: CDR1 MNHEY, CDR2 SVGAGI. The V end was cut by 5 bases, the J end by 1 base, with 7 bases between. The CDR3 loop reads CASSRDRTDTQYF. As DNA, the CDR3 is TGTGCCAGCAGTCGGGACCGCACAGATACGCAGTATTTT.

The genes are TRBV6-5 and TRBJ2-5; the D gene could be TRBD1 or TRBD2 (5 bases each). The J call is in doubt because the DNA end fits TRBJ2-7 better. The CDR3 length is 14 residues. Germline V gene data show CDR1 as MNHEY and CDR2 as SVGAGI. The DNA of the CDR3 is TGTGCCAGCAGTAGACCGGGACGCCCCTACGAGCAGTACTTC. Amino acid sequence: CASSRPGRPYEQYF.

The CDR3 nucleotides are TGTGCCAGCAGCATCGCCGGGCTAGCGGGAGTGGCCGGGGAGCTGTTTTTT. This codes for CASSIAGLAGVAGELFF. This chain uses TRBV9 with TRBJ2-2; TRBD2 matches 10 bases. CDR1 and CDR2 (germline): SGDLS, YYNGEE. This CDR3 region has 17 residues. J gave up 6 bases and V 4 bases, and 12 bases lay outside the gene matches.

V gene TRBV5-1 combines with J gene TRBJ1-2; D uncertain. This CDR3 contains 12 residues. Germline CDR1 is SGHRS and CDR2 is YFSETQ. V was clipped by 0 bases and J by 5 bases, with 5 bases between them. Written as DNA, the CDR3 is TGCGCCAGCAGCTTGGACGCATATGGCTACACCTTC. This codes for CASSLDAYGYTF.

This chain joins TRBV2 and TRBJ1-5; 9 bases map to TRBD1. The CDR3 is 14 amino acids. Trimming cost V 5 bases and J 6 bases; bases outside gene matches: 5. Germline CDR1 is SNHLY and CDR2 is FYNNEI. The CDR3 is CASSRTGVGQPQHF. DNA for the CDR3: TGTGCCAGCAGTCGGACAGGGGTGGGTCAGCCCCAGCATTTT.

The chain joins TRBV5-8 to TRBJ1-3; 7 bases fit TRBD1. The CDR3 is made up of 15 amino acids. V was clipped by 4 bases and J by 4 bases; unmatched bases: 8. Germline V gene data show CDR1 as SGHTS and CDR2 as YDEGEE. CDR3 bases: TGTGCCAGCAGCCCAGACAGGGCGGGGGGAAACACCATATATTTT. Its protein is CASSPDRAGGNTIYF.

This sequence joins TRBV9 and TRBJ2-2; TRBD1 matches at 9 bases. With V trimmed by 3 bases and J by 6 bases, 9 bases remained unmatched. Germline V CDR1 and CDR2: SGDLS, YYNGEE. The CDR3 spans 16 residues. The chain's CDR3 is CASSALGTGKAGELFF. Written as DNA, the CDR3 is TGTGCCAGCAGCGCCCTCGGGACAGGGAAAGCCGGGGAGCTGTTTTTT.

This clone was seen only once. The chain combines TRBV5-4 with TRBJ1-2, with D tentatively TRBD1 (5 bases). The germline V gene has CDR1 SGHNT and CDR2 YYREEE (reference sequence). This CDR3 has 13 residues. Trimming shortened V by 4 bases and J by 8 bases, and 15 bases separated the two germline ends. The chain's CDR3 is CASSRDGDVGYTF. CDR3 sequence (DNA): TGTGCCAGCAGCCGGGACGGGGACGTCGGCTACACCTTC. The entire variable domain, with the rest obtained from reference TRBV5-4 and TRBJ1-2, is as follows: ETGVTQSPTHLIKTRGQQVTLRCSSQSGHNTVSWYQQALGQGPQFIFQYYREEENGRGNFPPRFSGLQFPNYSSELNVNALELDDSALYLCASSRDGDVGYTFGSGTRLTVV.

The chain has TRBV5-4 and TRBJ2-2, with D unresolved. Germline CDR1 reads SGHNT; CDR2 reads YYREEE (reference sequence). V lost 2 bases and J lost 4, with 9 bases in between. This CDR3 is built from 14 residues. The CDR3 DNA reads TGTGCCAGCAGCTTTGCCACGATCACCGGGGAGCTGTTTTTT. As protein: CASSFATITGELFF.

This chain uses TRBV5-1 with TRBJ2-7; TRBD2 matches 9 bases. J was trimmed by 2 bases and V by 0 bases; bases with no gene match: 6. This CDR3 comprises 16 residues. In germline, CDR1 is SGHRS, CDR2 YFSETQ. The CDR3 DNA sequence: TGCGCCAGCAGCTTGGGGGCTAGCGGGACAGCCTACGAGCAGTACTTC. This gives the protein CASSLGASGTAYEQYF.

This CDR3 reads CASSQVGQGEYNEQFF. The CDR3 nucleotides read TGTGCCAGCAGCCAAGTCGGCCAGGGCGAATACAATGAGCAGTTCTTC. The genes are TRBV14 and TRBJ2-1, with a possible D match to TRBD1 (5 bases). The CDR3 spans 16 residues. With 1 base removed from V and 4 bases from J, the gap between germline ends came to 14 bases. Germline CDR1 SGHDN, CDR2 FVKESK.

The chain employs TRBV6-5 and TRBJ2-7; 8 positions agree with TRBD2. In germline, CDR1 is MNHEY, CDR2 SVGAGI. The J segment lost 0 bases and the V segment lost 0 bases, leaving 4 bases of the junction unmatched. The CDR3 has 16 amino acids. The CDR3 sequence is CASSYSMAGGSYEQYF. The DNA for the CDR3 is TGTGCCAGCAGTTACTCGATGGCGGGAGGCTCCTACGAGCAGTACTTC.

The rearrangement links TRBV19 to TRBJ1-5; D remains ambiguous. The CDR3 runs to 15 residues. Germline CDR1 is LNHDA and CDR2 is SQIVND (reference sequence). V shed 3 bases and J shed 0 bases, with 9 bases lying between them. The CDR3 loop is CASSMSLYSNQPQHF. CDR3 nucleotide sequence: TGTGCCAGTAGTATGAGCCTTTATAGCAATCAGCCCCAGCATTTT.

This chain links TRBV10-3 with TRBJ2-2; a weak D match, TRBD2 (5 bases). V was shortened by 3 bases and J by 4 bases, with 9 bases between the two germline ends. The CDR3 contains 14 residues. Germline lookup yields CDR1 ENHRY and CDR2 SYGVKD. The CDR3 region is CAISDQAGTGELFF. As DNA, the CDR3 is TGTGCCATCAGTGACCAGGCGGGCACCGGGGAGCTGTTTTTT.

The CDR3 nucleotides are TGCGCCAGCAGCTTGCCGCAGGGTGCAGATACGCAGTATTTT. Protein sequence: CASSLPQGADTQYF. V and J are TRBV5-1 and TRBJ2-3, with D perhaps matching TRBD1 (5 bases). The V gene lost 1 base and the J gene lost 4 bases, with 10 bases spanning the gap. The CDR3 totals 14 residues. Germline lookup yields CDR1 SGHRS and CDR2 YFSETQ.

CDR3 coding DNA: TGTGCCAGCAGCTTAGCTGGGCAGACCGGGGAGCTGTTTTTT. Encoded protein: CASSLAGQTGELFF. The rearrangement links TRBV7-6 to TRBJ2-2, with D hard to call. Germline CDR1 SGHVS, CDR2 FNYEAQ. V was clipped by 0 bases and J by 5 bases, with 7 bases between them. The CDR3 has 14 residues. Supplemented by reference TRBV7-6 and TRBJ2-2, the full variable domain reads GAGVSQSPRYKVTKRGQDVALRCDPISGHVSLYWYRQALGQGPEFLTYFNYEAQQDKSGLPNDRFSAERPEGSISTLTIQRTEQRDSAMYRCASSLAGQTGELFFGEGSRLTVL.

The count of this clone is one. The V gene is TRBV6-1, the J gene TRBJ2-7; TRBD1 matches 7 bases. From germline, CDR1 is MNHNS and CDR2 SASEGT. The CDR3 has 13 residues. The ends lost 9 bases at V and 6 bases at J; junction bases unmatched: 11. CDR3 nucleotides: TGTGCCAGTTCCAACAGGGGTAGTCCCGAGCAGTACTTC. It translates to CASSNRGSPEQYF.

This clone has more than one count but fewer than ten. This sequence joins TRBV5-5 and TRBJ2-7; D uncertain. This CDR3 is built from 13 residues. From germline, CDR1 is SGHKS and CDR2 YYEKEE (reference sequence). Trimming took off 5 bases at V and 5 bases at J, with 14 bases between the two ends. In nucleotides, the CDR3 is TGTGCCAGCAGAAGACCCGGCAATCACGAGCAGTACTTC. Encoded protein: CASRRPGNHEQYF.

CDR3 coding DNA: TGTGCCAGCAGCTCGGGGGTAGGCACAGATACGCAGTATTTT. Protein sequence: CASSSGVGTDTQYF. The genes are TRBV7-3 and TRBJ2-3; D perhaps matches TRBD2 (6 bases). Trimming cost V 4 bases and J 1 base, with 9 bases left between them. Germline V CDR1 and CDR2: SGHTA, FQGTGA. The CDR3 has 14 residues. The full variable domain, completed using reference TRBV7-3 and TRBJ2-3, is GAGVSQTPSNKVTEKGKYVELRCDPISGHTALYWYRQSLGQGPEFLIYFQGTGAADDSGLPNDRFFAVRPEGSVSTLKIQRTERGDSAVYLCASSSGVGTDTQYFGPGTRLTVL.